This T cell receptor beta chain originates from a study of lymphopenia after photon versus proton radiotherapy. The CDR3 consists of 13 residues. The germline CDR1 and CDR2 sequences are SNHLY and FYNNEI. Trimming removed 7 bases from V and 4 bases from J; junction bases left unmatched: 2. Libraries were prepared by immunoSEQ multiplex PCR; TCRdb keeps only in-frame clonotypes and omits some of them. The sample records more than 30,000 clones, about 91% being singletons. The TCR sequence derives from a woman in her seventies with pancreatic cancer. Some clones in this sample may be carry-over from other donors' samples. Sequencing was performed on peripheral blood, taken from a patient treated with proton-based radiotherapy. This chain links TRBV2 with TRBJ2-7; TRBD2 aligns across 12 bases. This CDR3 reads CASKTSGSYEQYF. For the CDR3, the DNA is TGTGCCAGCAAGACTAGCGGGAGTTACGAGCAGTACTTC.